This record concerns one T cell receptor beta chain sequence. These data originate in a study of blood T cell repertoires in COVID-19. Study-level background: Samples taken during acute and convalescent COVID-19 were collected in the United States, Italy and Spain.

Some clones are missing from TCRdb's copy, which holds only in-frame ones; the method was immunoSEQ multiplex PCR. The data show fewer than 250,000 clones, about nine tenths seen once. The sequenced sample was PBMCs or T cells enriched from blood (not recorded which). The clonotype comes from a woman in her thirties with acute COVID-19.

The CDR3 loop reads CASSIGTVNTEAFF. The CDR3, as DNA: TGTGCCAGTAGTATAGGGACAGTGAACACTGAAGCTTTCTTT. V usage is TRBV19 and J usage is TRBJ1-1; a possible D gene is TRBD1 (6 bases). Germline V gene lookup returns CDR1 LNHDA and CDR2 SQIVND (reference sequence). V was clipped by 1 base and J by 0 bases, with 6 bases between them. This CDR3 has 14 residues.